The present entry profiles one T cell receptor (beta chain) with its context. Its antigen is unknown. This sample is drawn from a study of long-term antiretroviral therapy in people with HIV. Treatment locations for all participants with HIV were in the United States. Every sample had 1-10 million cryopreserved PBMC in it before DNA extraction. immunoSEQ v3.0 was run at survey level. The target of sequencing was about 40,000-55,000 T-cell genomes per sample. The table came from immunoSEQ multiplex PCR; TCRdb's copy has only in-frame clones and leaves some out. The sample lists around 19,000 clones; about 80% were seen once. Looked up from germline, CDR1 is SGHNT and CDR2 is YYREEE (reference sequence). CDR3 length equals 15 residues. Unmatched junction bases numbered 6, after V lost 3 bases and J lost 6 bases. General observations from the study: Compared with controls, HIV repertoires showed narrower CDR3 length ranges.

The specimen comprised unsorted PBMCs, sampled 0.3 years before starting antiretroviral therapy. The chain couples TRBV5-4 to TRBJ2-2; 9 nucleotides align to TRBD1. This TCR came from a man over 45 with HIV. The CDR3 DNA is TGTGCCAGCAGCTGGGGACAGGGATTTTCCGGGGAGCTGTTTTTT. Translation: CASSWGQGFSGELFF.